Shown below are 17 T cell receptor beta chains from a single sample sequenced in a study of blood T cell repertoires in COVID-19. Assay used: immunoSEQ multiplex PCR; TCRdb lists only in-frame clones, some missing. The profile covers under 300,000 clones, with approximately 88% appearing a single time and approximately 2.3% taken by the ten largest. The specimen sequenced was PBMCs or T cells enriched from blood (not recorded which). Source of these receptors: a middle-aged woman with acute COVID-19.

The chain is built from TRBV14 and TRBJ2-7; TRBD2 matches at 12 bases. From germline, CDR1 is SGHDN and CDR2 FVKESK. This CDR3 spans 16 amino acids. CDR3 loop: CASSQGTSGFSHEQYV. The CDR3 DNA reads as TGTGCCAGCAGCCAGGGGACTAGCGGGTTCTCCCACGAGCAGTACGTC.

V gene TRBV19 combines with J gene TRBJ2-4, with D hard to call. The germline V gene encodes CDR1 LNHDA and CDR2 SQIVND (reference sequence). CDR3 size: 15 residues. V was trimmed by 0 bases and J by 6 bases, leaving 12 bases between them. CDR3 DNA sequence: TGTGCCAGTAGTATAGAAGGCCAGCGTAGAAACATTCAGTACTTC. This gives the protein CASSIEGQRRNIQYF. The complete variable domain, with remaining parts taken from reference TRBV19 and TRBJ2-4, reads DGGITQSPKYLFRKEGQNVTLSCEQNLNHDAMYWYRQDPGQGLRLIYYSQIVNDFQKGDIAEGYSVSREKKESFPLTVTSAQKNPTAFYLCASSIEGQRRNIQYFGAGTRLSVL.

The chain combines TRBV6-5 with TRBJ2-1, with 7 bases lining up with TRBD2. The CDR3 extends over 15 amino acids. V shed 0 bases, J shed 4 bases, and the junction held 3 bases outside the gene matches. In germline, CDR1 is MNHEY, CDR2 SVGAGI. This CDR3 reads CASSYSLAVYNEQFF. CDR3 DNA sequence: TGTGCCAGCAGTTACTCCCTAGCGGTGTACAATGAGCAGTTCTTC.

V and J are TRBV27 and TRBJ2-7; 11 nucleotides match TRBD2. The germline gives CDR1 MNHEY, CDR2 SMNVEV (reference sequence). The CDR3 length is 17 residues. V trimming: 5 bases; J trimming: 2 bases; junction bases outside the gene matches: 11. The CDR3 DNA sequence: TGTGCCAGCAGTGACCCCCGGCTAGCGGGAGGTACCTACGAGCAGTACGTC. It yields the protein CASSDPRLAGGTYEQYV.

In this sample, this clone turned up a few times. This chain uses TRBV5-1 with TRBJ2-1; D is possibly TRBD2 (5 bases). The ends were cut back, 4 bases at V and 0 bases at J, with 14 bases in the middle. Per the germline V gene, CDR1 is SGHRS and CDR2 is YFSETQ. CDR3 length: 16 amino acids. CDR3 DNA: TGCGCCAGCAGCCCTTCCCTAGGGAGCTCCTACAATGAGCAGTTCTTC. Amino acids: CASSPSLGSSYNEQFF.

This clone was detected once. The V and J genes are TRBV6-5 and TRBJ1-6; weak D call: TRBD1 (6 bases). The CDR3 is 15 residues long. CDR1 is MNHEY and CDR2 is SVGAGI in the germline V gene. Trimming took off 0 bases at V and 10 bases at J, with 13 bases between the two ends. The chain's CDR3 is CASSYSRGKGSPLHF. The CDR3, as DNA: TGTGCCAGCAGTTACTCGAGGGGGAAGGGGTCACCCCTCCACTTT.

The chain is built from TRBV25-1 and TRBJ1-5; TRBD1 agrees at 10 bases. With V trimmed by 6 bases and J by 4 bases, 3 bases remained unmatched. The CDR3 loop spans 14 amino acids. Germline V lookup: CDR1 MGHDK, CDR2 SYGVNS. The chain's CDR3 is CASSGQGVNQPQHF. For the CDR3, the DNA is TGTGCCAGCAGCGGACAGGGGGTAAATCAGCCCCAGCATTTT.

The gene calls are TRBV6-6 and TRBJ1-1; D is possibly TRBD1 (6 bases). V was trimmed by 5 bases and J by 3 bases, leaving 16 bases between them. CDR1 and CDR2 (germline): MNHNY, SVGAGI (reference sequence). The CDR3 is made up of 15 amino acids. The CDR3 DNA reads TGTGCCAGCAGTACCGCCGGGACACTAGACACTGAAGCTTTCTTT. It yields the protein CASSTAGTLDTEAFF.

V and J are TRBV2 and TRBJ1-2; D call uncertain. Looked up from germline, CDR1 is SNHLY and CDR2 is FYNNEI. V was shortened by 4 bases and J by 4 bases, with 16 bases between the two germline ends. The length of the CDR3 is 15 residues. CDR3 sequence: CASSGGRIGSYGYTF. The CDR3 nucleotides are TGTGCCAGCAGTGGAGGCAGAATAGGTAGCTATGGCTACACCTTC.

The V gene is TRBV6-5, the J gene TRBJ1-1, with 9 bases that match TRBD1. The germline V gene encodes CDR1 MNHEY and CDR2 SVGAGI. V shed 0 bases, J shed 10 bases, and the junction held 6 bases outside the gene matches. The CDR3 loop spans 14 amino acids. CDR3 coding DNA: TGTGCCAGCAGTTACTCGGGACAGGGAGTTCCAGCTTTCTTT. It is translated as CASSYSGQGVPAFF.

In its sample, this clone was seen once. V and J are TRBV19 and TRBJ2-7; 9 nucleotides line up with TRBD2. Germline V CDR1 and CDR2: LNHDA, SQIVND (reference sequence). After removal of 4 bases from V and 2 bases from J, the junction contained 6 bases not matched to a gene. This CDR3 spans 15 amino acids. CDR3 sequence reads: CASSRTGTSPYEQYV. In DNA, the CDR3 is TGTGCCAGTAGTAGAACCGGGACTAGCCCCTACGAGCAGTACGTC.

The V gene is TRBV20-1, the J gene TRBJ2-5; perhaps TRBD1 as D (6 bases). Germline V lookup: CDR1 DFQATT, CDR2 SNEGSKA (reference sequence). CDR3 length: 15 residues. V was clipped by 3 bases and J by 5 bases, with 19 bases between them. DNA for the CDR3: TGCAGTGCTAGTTTTTCCCGGCAGGGGAGCGAGACCCAGTACTTC. This gives the protein CSASFSRQGSETQYF.

The V and J genes are TRBV7-2 and TRBJ1-1, with D possibly TRBD1 on 5 matching bases. The CDR3 runs to 14 residues. Germline V gene lookup returns CDR1 SGHTA and CDR2 FQGNSA. The V and J ends lost 1 base and 5 bases respectively, with 11 bases between them. The DNA for the CDR3 is TGTGCCAGCAGCTTAGGGCAGGGTAGTACTGAAGCTTTCTTT. The encoded protein is CASSLGQGSTEAFF.

The chain couples TRBV30 to TRBJ1-2, with D maybe TRBD1 (5 bases). V lost 3 bases and J lost 7, with 9 bases in between. The CDR3 loop spans 11 amino acids. Germline V gives CDR1 GTSNPN, CDR2 SVGIG (reference sequence). The DNA for the CDR3 is TGTGCCTGGAGCCCAGGGTCTGGCTACACCTTC. Translated: CAWSPGSGYTF.

The CDR3 sequence is CASSQETAGRETQYF. The CDR3, as DNA: TGTGCCAGCAGCCAAGAAACGGCAGGGAGGGAGACCCAGTACTTC. The chain couples TRBV3-1 (or the pseudogene TRBV3-2) to TRBJ2-5, with D possibly being TRBD2 (6 bases). V lost 0 bases to trimming and J lost 5 bases, with 13 bases between them. The CDR3 sequence is 15 residues long. Germline CDR1 reads LGHDT; CDR2 reads YNNKEL (reference sequence).

This rearrangement joins TRBV15 to TRBJ1-5; 8 bases line up with TRBD1. V lost 5 bases and J lost 4; bases outside the gene matches: 7. The CDR3 loop spans 15 amino acids. Germline loops: CDR1 LNHNV, CDR2 YYDKDF (reference sequence). CDR3 protein: CATSLGQGLNQPQHF. The CDR3 DNA follows: TGTGCCACCAGCCTAGGACAGGGACTTAATCAGCCCCAGCATTTT.

The chain recombines TRBV7-9 with TRBJ2-2; TRBD1 is a possible D gene (5 bases). V gave up 5 bases and J gave up 4 bases, with 14 bases separating them. CDR3 length: 15 amino acids. Germline V gene lookup returns CDR1 SEHNR and CDR2 FQNEAQ (reference sequence). This chain's CDR3 is CASSPSQVPTGELFF. The CDR3 DNA is TGTGCCAGCAGCCCCTCACAGGTGCCCACCGGGGAGCTGTTTTTT.